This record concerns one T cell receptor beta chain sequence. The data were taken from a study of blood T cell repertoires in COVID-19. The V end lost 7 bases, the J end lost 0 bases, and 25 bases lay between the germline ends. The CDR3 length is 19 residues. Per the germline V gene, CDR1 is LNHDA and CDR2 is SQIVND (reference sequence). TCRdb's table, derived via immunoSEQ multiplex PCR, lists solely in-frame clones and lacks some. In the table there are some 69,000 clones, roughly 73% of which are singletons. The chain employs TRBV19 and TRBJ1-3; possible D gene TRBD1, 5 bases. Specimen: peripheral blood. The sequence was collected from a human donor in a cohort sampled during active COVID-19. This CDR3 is CASTQTGTGRVSSGNTIYF. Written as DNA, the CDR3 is TGTGCCAGTACCCAAACCGGGACTGGAAGAGTAAGCTCTGGAAACACCATATATTTT.